Presented here are 22 T cell receptor beta chains from one specimen sequenced in a study of shared clonotypes between healthy human individuals. Some clones are missing from TCRdb's copy, which holds only in-frame ones; the method was immunoSEQ multiplex PCR. The top ten clones hold around 0.067% of a sample with approximately 530,000 clones, around 96% of them seen once. Sequenced sample: naive CD4+ T cells sorted from blood. Subset reported: CD45RA+ positively selected. These receptors were obtained from a woman aged 30 to 39 in good health.

V usage is TRBV28 and J usage is TRBJ2-7, with 14 bases matching TRBD2. Losses at the gene ends were 6 bases for V and 6 bases for J; bases not matched to a gene: 19. Germline lookup yields CDR1 MDHEN and CDR2 SYDVKM. There are 19 residues in the CDR3. The CDR3 loop reads CASSTPRLAGGGPIGEQYF. The CDR3 DNA is TGTGCCAGCAGCACGCCAAGACTAGCGGGAGGGGGACCCATAGGCGAGCAGTACTTC.

This clone was found a few times. The rearrangement links TRBV2 to TRBJ2-7, with no clear D. Trimming cost V 8 bases and J 6 bases, with 14 bases left between them. This CDR3 has 12 amino acids. CDR1 SNHLY and CDR2 FYNNEI come from the germline V gene. In DNA, the CDR3 is TGTGCCAGCTACACCGATCGTGTCGAGCAGTACTTC. Translating gives CASYTDRVEQYF.

This rearrangement joins TRBV27 to TRBJ1-2; TRBD1 is a possible D gene (6 bases). The germline V gene encodes CDR1 MNHEY and CDR2 SMNVEV (reference sequence). CDR3 length: 14 amino acids. V was cut by 2 bases and J by 8 bases, with 15 bases left in between. The DNA for the CDR3 is TGTGCCAGCAGTTTAGCAAGGACAGTCCTCGGCTACACCTTC. This gives the protein CASSLARTVLGYTF.

V is TRBV2 and J is TRBJ1-3; D not resolved. Germline CDR1 SNHLY, CDR2 FYNNEI. The CDR3 covers 14 residues. Trimming removed 5 bases from V and 2 bases from J, with 10 bases in between. The CDR3 is CASSQVMAGNTIYF. The CDR3 bases are TGTGCCAGCAGTCAAGTTATGGCTGGAAACACCATATATTTT.

This clone turned up a few times. The chain carries TRBV4-1 and TRBJ1-3; weak D call: TRBD1 (5 bases). The CDR3 consists of 15 residues. With 2 bases removed from V and 0 bases from J, the gap between germline ends came to 8 bases. Germline values: CDR1 MGHRA, CDR2 YSYEKL. The CDR3 DNA follows: TGCGCCAGCAGCCAAACAGGTTCCTCTGGAAACACCATATATTTT. Translating gives CASSQTGSSGNTIYF.

This chain uses TRBV28 with TRBJ2-5; 12 nucleotides agree with TRBD1. The J call is uncertain, as TRBJ2-7 better fits the DNA end. CDR1 is MDHEN, CDR2 SYDVKM, per germline. This CDR3 region has 15 residues. CDR3 in amino acids: CASIHGTGGVHEQYF. CDR3 sequence (DNA): TGTGCCAGCATCCATGGGACAGGGGGCGTCCACGAGCAGTACTTC.

The V call is TRBV5-1, the J call TRBJ1-3; perhaps TRBD1 as D (5 bases). The germline V gene encodes CDR1 SGHRS and CDR2 YFSETQ. The CDR3 has 18 amino acids. V lost 0 bases and J 3 bases, leaving 19 bases between the germline ends. DNA of the CDR3: TGCGCCAGCAGCTTGGGTTTGGGGACTCATGCCGGTGGAAACACCATATATTTT. The encoded protein is CASSLGLGTHAGGNTIYF.

This clone was found a few times. The DNA for the CDR3 is TGTGCCATCAGTGAAGCCACAGGGAGCTATGGCTACACCTTC. Encoded protein: CAISEATGSYGYTF. The chain joins TRBV10-3 to TRBJ1-2, with D possibly being TRBD1 (6 bases). Germline CDR1 reads ENHRY; CDR2 reads SYGVKD. CDR3 length equals 14 residues. Trimming removed 3 bases from V and 4 bases from J, with 12 bases in between.

The gene calls are TRBV5-1 and TRBJ2-1; D is possibly TRBD2 (6 bases). The CDR3 is 17 amino acids. Per the germline V gene, CDR1 is SGHRS and CDR2 is YFSETQ. Trimming pared 0 bases from V and 5 bases from J, leaving 18 bases between. In nucleotides, the CDR3 is TGCGCCAGCAGCTTGGACCCGCTGGGACTCCCTAACAATGAGCAGTTCTTC. Protein product: CASSLDPLGLPNNEQFF. Full variable domain (remainder filled in from reference TRBV5-1 and TRBJ2-1): KAGVTQTPRYLIKTRGQQVTLSCSPISGHRSVSWYQQTPGQGLQFLFEYFSETQRNKGNFPGRFSGRQFSNSRSEMNVSTLELGDSALYLCASSLDPLGLPNNEQFFGPGTRLTVL.

This clone has just a few counts. The CDR3: CASSLDGGRGNQPQHF. CDR3 DNA sequence: TGCGCCAGCAGCTTGGATGGGGGTCGTGGCAATCAGCCCCAGCATTTT. The chain combines TRBV5-1 with TRBJ1-5, with a weak D call TRBD1 (5 bases). Germline V CDR1 and CDR2: SGHRS, YFSETQ. The CDR3 contains 16 residues. Between the trimmed V and J ends, which lost 0 bases and 2 bases, there was a span of 12 bases.

This rearrangement joins TRBV5-1 to TRBJ1-6; D not resolved. Germline CDR1 is SGHRS and CDR2 is YFSETQ. The V end was cut by 2 bases, the J end by 8 bases, with 8 bases between. The CDR3 spans 13 residues. The CDR3 sequence is CASSFIMDSPLHF. The CDR3 DNA reads as TGCGCCAGCAGCTTCATCATGGATTCACCCCTCCACTTT.

The sample holds one count of this clone. V gene TRBV7-2 combines with J gene TRBJ2-1; TRBD1 might be the D (5 bases). The CDR3 sequence is 15 residues long. Trimming left V 1 base short and J 1 base short, with 8 bases between. Per the germline V gene, CDR1 is SGHTA and CDR2 is FQGNSA. This CDR3 is CASSLEDSSYNEQFF. The CDR3 bases are TGTGCCAGCAGCTTAGAAGACAGTTCCTACAATGAGCAGTTCTTC.

The chain carries TRBV9 and TRBJ2-2; D not certain. The CDR3 loop spans 13 amino acids. CDR1 is SGDLS and CDR2 is YYNGEE in the germline V gene. Trimming took off 4 bases at V and 5 bases at J, with 9 bases between the two ends. This chain's CDR3 is CASSLLGTGELFF. CDR3 coding DNA: TGTGCCAGCAGCTTACTTGGTACCGGGGAGCTGTTTTTT.

This clone came up once. The V gene is TRBV7-9, the J gene TRBJ2-7, with TRBD2 matching over 7 bases. Germline CDR1 SEHNR, CDR2 FQNEAQ (reference sequence). After removal of 5 bases from V and 2 bases from J, the junction contained 9 bases not matched to a gene. The CDR3 sequence is 15 residues long. The CDR3 DNA sequence: TGTGCCAGCAGCAAATTGGGGGGGTTTCCCTACGAGCAGTACTTC. Protein product: CASSKLGGFPYEQYF.

The chain employs TRBV12-2 and TRBJ2-7; the table's D call of TRBD2 was not tested on the DNA. TRBV12-2 is a pseudogene. The CDR3 is 18 amino acids. CDR3 protein: CASRLVCVTSGTFYEQYF. The DNA of the CDR3 is TGTGCAAGTCGCTTAGTTTGTGTGACTAGCGGTACTTTCTACGAGCAGTACTTC.

The rearrangement joins TRBV28 to TRBJ1-6; tentatively, D is TRBD1 (5 bases). The CDR3 consists of 15 residues. Germline CDR1 reads MDHEN; CDR2 reads SYDVKM. V was cut by 5 bases and J by 7 bases, with 15 bases left in between. The CDR3 region is CASSPGGRKNSPLHF. In DNA form, the CDR3 reads TGTGCCAGCAGTCCCGGGGGACGGAAAAATTCACCCCTCCACTTT.

This clone was picked up one time. The rearrangement uses TRBV10-3 and TRBJ2-7, with D unclear. With 0 bases removed from V and 0 bases from J, the gap between germline ends came to 12 bases. This CDR3 is built from 16 residues. Looked up from germline, CDR1 is ENHRY and CDR2 is SYGVKD. CDR3 loop: CAISESKNKRSYEQYF. The CDR3 coding sequence is TGTGCCATCAGTGAGTCGAAAAACAAACGCTCCTACGAGCAGTACTTC.

This rearrangement joins TRBV28 to TRBJ1-2, with 9 bases matching TRBD1. Germline V gene data show CDR1 as MDHEN and CDR2 as SYDVKM. The junction had 16 bases not matched to a gene; V was cut back by 7 bases and J by 7 bases. The CDR3 is 16 residues long. The DNA of the CDR3 is TGTGCCAGCACCTCGGGACAGGGCTTCTTCTTTGGTGGCTACACCTTC. It yields the protein CASTSGQGFFFGGYTF.

The chain is built from TRBV14 and TRBJ2-1, with TRBD2 identical over 11 bases. The germline V gene has CDR1 SGHDN and CDR2 FVKESK. V was pared by 3 bases and J by 9 bases, with 13 bases of the junction left unmatched. CDR3 size: 17 residues. The CDR3 here is CASSHASGTSGYFEQFF. CDR3 bases: TGTGCCAGCAGCCACGCTTCCGGGACTAGCGGCTATTTTGAGCAGTTCTTC.

This clone appeared a single time. The chain carries TRBV7-9 and TRBJ2-3; the match to TRBD1 covers 8 bases. With V trimmed by 4 bases and J by 3 bases, 6 bases remained unmatched. The germline V gene has CDR1 SEHNR and CDR2 FQNEAQ (reference sequence). This CDR3 is built from 15 residues. The CDR3 protein is CASSSIRGLTDTQYF. The DNA for the CDR3 is TGTGCCAGCAGCTCTATCAGGGGGCTTACAGATACGCAGTATTTT.

CDR3 bases: TGTGCCAGCAGTTCTTACAGGGCAACTAATGAAAAACTGTTTTTT. Protein product: CASSSYRATNEKLFF. The chain recombines TRBV28 with TRBJ1-4; a weak D match, TRBD1 (6 bases). In germline, CDR1 is MDHEN, CDR2 SYDVKM. Trimming left V 4 bases short and J 0 bases short, with 9 bases between. The CDR3 spans 15 residues.

In regard to this clone: Other DNA sequences in the sample encode the same CDR3. The rearrangement joins TRBV5-5 to TRBJ1-1; D unclear. The CDR3 length is 13 residues. The V gene's germline CDR1 is SGHKS and CDR2 YYEKEE (reference sequence). The V end was cut by 0 bases, the J end by 0 bases, with 3 bases between. The CDR3 sequence: CASSLALNTEAFF. Written as DNA, the CDR3 is TGTGCCAGCAGCTTGGCTCTGAACACTGAAGCTTTCTTT.